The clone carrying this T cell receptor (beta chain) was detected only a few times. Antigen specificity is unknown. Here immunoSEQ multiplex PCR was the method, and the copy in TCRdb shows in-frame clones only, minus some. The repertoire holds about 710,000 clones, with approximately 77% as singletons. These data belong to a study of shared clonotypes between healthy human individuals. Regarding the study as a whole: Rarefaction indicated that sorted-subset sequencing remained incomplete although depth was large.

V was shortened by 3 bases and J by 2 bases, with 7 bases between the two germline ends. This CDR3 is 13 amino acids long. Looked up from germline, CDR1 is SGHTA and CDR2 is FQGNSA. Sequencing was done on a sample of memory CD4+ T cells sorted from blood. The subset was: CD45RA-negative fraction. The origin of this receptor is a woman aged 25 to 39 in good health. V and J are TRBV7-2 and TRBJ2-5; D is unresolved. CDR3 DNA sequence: TGTGCCAGCAGCTTTCGGAGACAAGAGACCCAGTACTTC. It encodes CASSFRRQETQYF.